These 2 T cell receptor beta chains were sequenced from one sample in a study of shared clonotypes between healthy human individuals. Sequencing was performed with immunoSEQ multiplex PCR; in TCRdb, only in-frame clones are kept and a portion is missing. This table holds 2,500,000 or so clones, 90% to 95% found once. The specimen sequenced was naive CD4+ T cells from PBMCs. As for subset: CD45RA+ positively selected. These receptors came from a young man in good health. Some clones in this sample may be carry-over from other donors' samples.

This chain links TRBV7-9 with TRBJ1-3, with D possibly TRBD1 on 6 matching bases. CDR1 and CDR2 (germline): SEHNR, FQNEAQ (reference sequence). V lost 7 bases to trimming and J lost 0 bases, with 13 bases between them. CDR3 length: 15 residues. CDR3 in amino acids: CASIQPDSSGNTIYF. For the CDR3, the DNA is TGTGCCAGCATCCAACCGGACAGCTCTGGAAACACCATATATTTT.

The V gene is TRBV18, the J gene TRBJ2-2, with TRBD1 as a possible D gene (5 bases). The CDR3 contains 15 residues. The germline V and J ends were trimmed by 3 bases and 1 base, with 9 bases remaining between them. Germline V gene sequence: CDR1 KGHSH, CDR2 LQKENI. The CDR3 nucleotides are TGTGCCAGCTCACCGGATCAGGGGAACACCGGGGAGCTGTTTTTT. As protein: CASSPDQGNTGELFF.